Listed below are T cell receptor beta chains from one sample, sequenced in a study of identical twins. TCRdb redid the calling of the 5' RACE reads with MiXCR, one entry per CDR3 protein. Among about 550,000 distinct CDR3 sequences listed, approximately 20% were seen once. These data also formed part of another study, on yellow fever vaccine responses in identical twins.

Sequences were obtained from CD4+ T cells sorted from blood. The receptors stem from a woman in her late teens or twenties in good health. The CDR3 runs from the conserved cysteine through the conserved F or W. The D gene is left open where the match is weak. Not all rows give a size; the values are once, few, many and, for expanded clones, a class.

v_call: TRBV5-1; j_call: TRBJ1-1; clone_size: NA; d_call: NA; cdr3_aa: CDSSLVSGTEAFF; cdr3_nt: TGCGACAGCAGCTTGGTTTCGGGAACTGAAGCTTTCTTT
v_call: TRBV5-6; j_call: TRBJ2-1; clone_size: NA; d_call: NA; cdr3_aa: CASRHKRGASYNEQFF; cdr3_nt: TGTGCCAGCAGACATAAACGGGGGGCCTCCTACAATGAGCAGTTCTTC
v_call: TRBV2; j_call: TRBJ1-2; clone_size: few; d_call: TRBD1; cdr3_aa: CASKARQGAFHGYTF; cdr3_nt: TGTGCCAGCAAAGCCCGACAGGGGGCTTTTCATGGCTACACCTTC
v_call: TRBV24-1; j_call: TRBJ1-4; clone_size: NA; d_call: NA; cdr3_aa: CATSPPGPNEKLFF; cdr3_nt: TGTGCCACCAGTCCCCCGGGACCGAATGAAAAACTGTTTTTT
v_call: TRBV27; j_call: TRBJ2-5; clone_size: NA; d_call: TRBD2; cdr3_aa: CASSFSGTGGETQYF; cdr3_nt: TGTGCCAGCAGTTTCTCAGGGACGGGAGGGGAGACCCAGTACTTC
v_call: TRBV3-1; j_call: TRBJ2-3; clone_size: NA; d_call: TRBD2; cdr3_aa: CASSPSVGSGGGTQYF; cdr3_nt: TGTGCCAGCAGCCCCTCCGTGGGGAGCGGGGGAGGTACGCAGTATTTT
v_call: TRBV7-9; j_call: TRBJ2-3; clone_size: few; d_call: TRBD2; cdr3_aa: CASSLSVTSGLTDTQYF; cdr3_nt: TGTGCCAGCAGCTTATCGGTGACTAGCGGCCTCACAGATACGCAGTATTTT
v_call: TRBV11-2; j_call: TRBJ2-7; clone_size: NA; d_call: TRBD2; cdr3_aa: CASSSGLAGPYEQYF; cdr3_nt: TGTGCCAGCAGCTCGGGACTAGCGGGCCCCTACGAGCAGTACTTC
v_call: TRBV20-1; j_call: TRBJ2-5; clone_size: few; d_call: NA; cdr3_aa: CSALRTSQETQYF; cdr3_nt: TGCAGTGCTTTAAGGACGTCACAAGAGACCCAGTACTTC
v_call: TRBV3-1; j_call: TRBJ1-5; clone_size: few; d_call: TRBD1; cdr3_aa: CASSPGQGGYQPQHF; cdr3_nt: TGTGCCAGCAGCCCTGGACAGGGTGGATATCAGCCCCAGCATTTT
v_call: TRBV15; j_call: TRBJ2-2; clone_size: many; d_call: NA; cdr3_aa: CATSRKTSTGELFF; cdr3_nt: TGTGCCACCAGCAGAAAGACAAGCACCGGGGAGCTGTTTTTT
v_call: TRBV6-5; j_call: TRBJ2-5; clone_size: many; d_call: NA; cdr3_aa: CASSYGETQYF; cdr3_nt: TGTGCCAGCAGTTACGGGGAGACCCAGTACTTC
v_call: TRBV2; j_call: TRBJ2-2; clone_size: few; d_call: TRBD2; cdr3_aa: CASSGLAGAGELFF; cdr3_nt: TGTGCCAGCAGTGGACTAGCGGGTGCCGGGGAGCTGTTTTTT
v_call: TRBV29-1; j_call: TRBJ2-1; clone_size: NA; d_call: NA; cdr3_aa: CSAVDRDEQFF; cdr3_nt: TGCAGCGCGGTGGACCGCGATGAGCAGTTCTTC
v_call: TRBV28; j_call: TRBJ2-1; clone_size: few; d_call: NA; cdr3_aa: CASSLGREPYNEQFF; cdr3_nt: TGTGCCAGCAGTTTGGGTAGGGAACCCTACAATGAGCAGTTCTTC
v_call: TRBV5-4; j_call: TRBJ2-5; clone_size: few; d_call: NA; cdr3_aa: CASSQPNTGQETQYF; cdr3_nt: TGTGCCAGCAGCCAGCCTAACACGGGGCAAGAGACCCAGTACTTC
v_call: TRBV19; j_call: TRBJ2-7; clone_size: NA; d_call: NA; cdr3_aa: CASSIGLATLTGAYEQYF; cdr3_nt: TGTGCCAGTAGTATCGGACTGGCAACTTTGACCGGGGCCTACGAGCAGTACTTC